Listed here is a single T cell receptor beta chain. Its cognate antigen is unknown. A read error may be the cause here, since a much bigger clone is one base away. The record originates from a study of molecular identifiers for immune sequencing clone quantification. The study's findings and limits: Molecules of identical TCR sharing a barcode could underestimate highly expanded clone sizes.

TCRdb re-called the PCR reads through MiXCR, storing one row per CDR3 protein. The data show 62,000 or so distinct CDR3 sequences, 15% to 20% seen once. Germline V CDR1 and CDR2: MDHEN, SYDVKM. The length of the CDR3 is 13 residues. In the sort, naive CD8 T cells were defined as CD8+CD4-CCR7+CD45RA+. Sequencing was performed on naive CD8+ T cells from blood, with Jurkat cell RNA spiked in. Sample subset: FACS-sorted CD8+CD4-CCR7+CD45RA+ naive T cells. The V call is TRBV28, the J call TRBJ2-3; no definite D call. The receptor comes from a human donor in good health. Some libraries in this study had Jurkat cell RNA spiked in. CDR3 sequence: CASSFRTSDTRYF. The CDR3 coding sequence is TGTGCCAGCAGTTTTCGGACCTCAGATACGCGGTATTTT.